Listed here are 18 T cell receptor beta chains from one sample, sequenced in a study of shared clonotypes between healthy human individuals. Terminally differentiated effector memory CD45RA+ cells were excluded by CCR7 positive selection of CD45RO-negative cells. TCRdb's copy holds only in-frame clones and misses some; the assay was immunoSEQ multiplex PCR. This sample has approximately 810,000 clones, with about 91% found just once. The sequencing input was naive CD8+ T cells sorted from blood. The receptors were sampled from a man aged 30 to 45 in good health.

The genes are TRBV7-8 and TRBJ1-1; 7 positions match TRBD1. Germline V CDR1 and CDR2: SGHVS, FQNEAQ. The CDR3 is made up of 13 amino acids. The J segment lost 6 bases and the V segment lost 1 base, leaving 2 bases of the junction unmatched. The CDR3 region has the DNA TGTGCCAGCAGCTTAGGAGGGGGCGCTGAAGCTTTCTTT. This codes for CASSLGGGAEAFF.

The chain combines TRBV9 with TRBJ2-1; TRBD2 is a possible D gene (6 bases). The CDR3 spans 17 residues. The germline V and J ends were trimmed by 4 bases and 6 bases, with 23 bases remaining between them. Germline lookup yields CDR1 SGDLS and CDR2 YYNGEE. The CDR3 sequence is CASSWAPRDAKTNEQFF. The CDR3 region has the DNA TGTGCCAGCAGCTGGGCGCCGCGGGATGCTAAAACCAATGAGCAGTTCTTC.

The chain carries TRBV6-6 and TRBJ2-2; D is undetermined. Germline V CDR1 and CDR2: MNHNY, SVGAGI (reference sequence). The CDR3 has 12 amino acids. Trimming stripped 6 bases from V and 2 bases from J, with 4 bases between. The CDR3 DNA follows: TGTGCCAGCAGCCAAAACACCGGGGAGCTGTTTTTT. It yields the protein CASSQNTGELFF.

The chain employs TRBV4-1 and TRBJ1-4, with D uncertain. CDR3 length equals 16 residues. Trimming cost V 2 bases and J 2 bases, with 12 bases left between them. Germline assignment: CDR1 MGHRA and CDR2 YSYEKL. The CDR3 coding sequence is TGCGCCAGCAGCCAATTTAGGTCCTCGACTAATGAAAAACTGTTTTTT. It encodes CASSQFRSSTNEKLFF.

V gene TRBV27 combines with J gene TRBJ2-7; D is unresolved. This CDR3 is 16 amino acids long. Per germline, CDR1 MNHEY and CDR2 SMNVEV (reference sequence). Trimming pared 5 bases from V and 4 bases from J, leaving 21 bases between. DNA of the CDR3: TGTGCCAGCAGTCCCCGACTGGGCGGAAAAGGATACGAGCAGTACTTC. This sequence encodes CASSPRLGGKGYEQYF.

The V gene is TRBV29-1, the J gene TRBJ2-7; D is perhaps TRBD2 (5 bases). Germline V CDR1 and CDR2: SQVTM, ANQGSEA. The ends were cut back, 7 bases at V and 0 bases at J, with 10 bases in the middle. CDR3 size: 12 residues. The CDR3 nucleotides read TGCAGCGCAGTGGACTCCTCCTACGAGCAGTACTTC. Protein: CSAVDSSYEQYF.

CDR3 protein: CASSLERAEYTEAFF. The DNA for the CDR3 is TGTGCCAGCAGCTTGGAAAGGGCCGAGTACACTGAAGCTTTCTTT. This chain links TRBV5-5 with TRBJ1-1; D not resolved. CDR1 and CDR2 (germline): SGHKS, YYEKEE (reference sequence). The CDR3 is made up of 15 amino acids. V lost 0 bases and J lost 3, with 12 bases in between.

The genes are TRBV15 and TRBJ2-5, with 13 bases fitting TRBD2. This CDR3 region has 15 residues. V shed 7 bases and J 5 bases; nucleotides not matched to a gene: 7. The germline V gene has CDR1 LNHNV and CDR2 YYDKDF (reference sequence). The CDR3 DNA sequence: TGTGCCACCATCCCGGGACTAGCGGGACGGGAGACCCAGTACTTC. This sequence encodes CATIPGLAGRETQYF.

The chain couples TRBV7-9 to TRBJ2-1, with TRBD1 matching 7 bases. This CDR3 is built from 15 residues. Germline loops: CDR1 SEHNR, CDR2 FQNEAQ (reference sequence). V lost 5 bases to trimming and J lost 9 bases; unmatched junction nucleotides: 13. The chain's CDR3 is CASSGRTGPGGEQFF. CDR3 DNA: TGTGCCAGCAGCGGACGGACAGGTCCGGGCGGTGAGCAGTTCTTC.

The chain links TRBV27 to TRBJ2-7; a weak D match, TRBD1 (6 bases). The V gene lost 1 base and the J gene lost 4 bases, with 23 bases spanning the gap. The germline gives CDR1 MNHEY, CDR2 SMNVEV (reference sequence). The CDR3 is made up of 18 amino acids. The CDR3 sequence: CASSLFQQGVDYRYEQYF. The CDR3 region has the DNA TGTGCCAGCAGTTTATTTCAACAGGGTGTCGATTACCGATACGAGCAGTACTTC.

In its sample, this clone was seen once. The J gene is TRBJ2-7, the V gene TRBV19; TRBD2 aligns across 9 bases. This CDR3 has 15 amino acids. V shed 5 bases and J 1 base; nucleotides not matched to a gene: 6. CDR1 LNHDA and CDR2 SQIVND come from the germline V gene (reference sequence). The CDR3 nucleotides read TGTGCCAGTAGTCTTAAGACTAGCGGATCCTACGAGCAGTACTTC. This codes for CASSLKTSGSYEQYF.

This rearrangement joins TRBV11-2 to TRBJ2-7; 8 bases fit TRBD2. Germline V lookup: CDR1 SGHAT, CDR2 FQNNGV. With V trimmed by 5 bases and J by 6 bases, 12 bases remained unmatched. The length of the CDR3 is 15 residues. The CDR3 spells CASSLGVRGRPEQYF. CDR3 coding DNA: TGTGCCAGCAGCCTAGGGGTACGCGGGAGGCCCGAGCAGTACTTC.

The rearrangement joins TRBV27 to TRBJ2-2; D might be TRBD2 (6 bases). Germline values: CDR1 MNHEY, CDR2 SMNVEV (reference sequence). This CDR3 has 16 amino acids. V was shortened by 2 bases and J by 1 base, with 11 bases between the two germline ends. The CDR3 region is CASSLIGSGNTGELFF. Written as DNA, the CDR3 is TGTGCCAGCAGTTTAATCGGGAGTGGGAACACCGGGGAGCTGTTTTTT.

The rearrangement uses TRBV27 and TRBJ2-1; maybe TRBD1 (6 bases). Per the germline V gene, CDR1 is MNHEY and CDR2 is SMNVEV (reference sequence). V lost 1 base and J lost 8, with 12 bases in between. CDR3 size: 14 residues. The CDR3 reads CASSLLDSADEQFF. The CDR3, as DNA: TGTGCCAGCAGTTTATTGGACAGTGCTGATGAGCAGTTCTTC.

The chain links TRBV28 to TRBJ2-1; D is ambiguous. V was trimmed by 5 bases and J by 2 bases, leaving 13 bases between them. This CDR3 is 15 amino acids long. The germline CDR1 and CDR2 sequences are MDHEN and SYDVKM. CDR3 loop: CASSNPLLTYNEQFF. For the CDR3, the DNA is TGTGCCAGCAGTAACCCCCTCCTGACCTACAATGAGCAGTTCTTC.

For the CDR3, the DNA is TGTGCCAGCAGCCCGCCGAGGTCCGGTTCCAATGAGCAGTTCTTC. Encoded protein: CASSPPRSGSNEQFF. This chain uses TRBV7-9 with TRBJ2-1; no clear D. CDR3 length: 15 residues. The V and J ends lost 5 bases and 6 bases respectively, with 17 bases between them. Germline values: CDR1 SEHNR, CDR2 FQNEAQ (reference sequence).

CDR3 DNA sequence: TGTGCCAGCAGCTCGGCTCATTACGAGCAGTACTTC. This translates into CASSSAHYEQYF. The V and J genes are TRBV7-9 and TRBJ2-7; D unclear. There are 12 residues in the CDR3. Germline loops: CDR1 SEHNR, CDR2 FQNEAQ (reference sequence). Trimming took 4 bases from V and 4 from J, leaving 8 bases between them.

CDR3 residues: CSVVPHSVEDTQYF. The CDR3, as DNA: TGCAGCGTTGTCCCTCACTCGGTCGAAGATACGCAGTATTTT. The rearrangement links TRBV29-1 to TRBJ2-3, with D unresolved. This CDR3 region has 14 residues. CDR1 is SQVTM and CDR2 is ANQGSEA in the germline V gene. The V end was cut by 4 bases, the J end by 5 bases, with 16 bases between.